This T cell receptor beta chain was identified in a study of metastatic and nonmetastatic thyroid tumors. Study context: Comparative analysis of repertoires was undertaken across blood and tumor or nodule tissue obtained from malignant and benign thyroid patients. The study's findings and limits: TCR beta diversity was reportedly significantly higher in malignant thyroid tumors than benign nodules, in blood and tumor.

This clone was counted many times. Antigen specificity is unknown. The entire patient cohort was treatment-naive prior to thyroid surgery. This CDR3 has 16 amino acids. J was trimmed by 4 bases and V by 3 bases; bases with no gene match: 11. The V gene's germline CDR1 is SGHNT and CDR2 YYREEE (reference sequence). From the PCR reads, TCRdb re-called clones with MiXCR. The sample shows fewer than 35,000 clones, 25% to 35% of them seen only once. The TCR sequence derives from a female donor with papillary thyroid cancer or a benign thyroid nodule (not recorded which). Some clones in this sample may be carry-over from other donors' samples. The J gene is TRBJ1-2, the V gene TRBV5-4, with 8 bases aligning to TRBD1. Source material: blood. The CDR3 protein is CASSSRQGRKSYGYTF. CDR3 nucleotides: TGTGCCAGCAGCTCCCGACAGGGGAGGAAGAGCTATGGCTACACCTTC.